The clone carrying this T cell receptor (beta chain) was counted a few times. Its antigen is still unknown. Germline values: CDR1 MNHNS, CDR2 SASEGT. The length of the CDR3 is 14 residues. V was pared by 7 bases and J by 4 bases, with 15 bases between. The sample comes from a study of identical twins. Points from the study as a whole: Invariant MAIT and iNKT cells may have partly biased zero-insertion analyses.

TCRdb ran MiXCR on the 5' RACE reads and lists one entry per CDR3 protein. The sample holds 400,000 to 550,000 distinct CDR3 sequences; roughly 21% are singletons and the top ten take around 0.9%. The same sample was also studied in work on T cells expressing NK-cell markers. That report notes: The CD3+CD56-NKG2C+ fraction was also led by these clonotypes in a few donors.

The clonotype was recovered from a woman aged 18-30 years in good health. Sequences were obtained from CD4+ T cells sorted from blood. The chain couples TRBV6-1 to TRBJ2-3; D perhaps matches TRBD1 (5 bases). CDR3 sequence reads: CASNPRGGADTQYF. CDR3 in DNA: TGTGCCAGCAATCCTAGGGGTGGGGCAGATACGCAGTATTTT.